In this sample, the clone carrying this T cell receptor (beta chain) turned up a few times. As yet, its antigen is unknown. This sample was included in a study of response to subunit inactivated influenza vaccine. Study-level findings and limits: That few new T cells are recruited by each seasonal influenza vaccination was the authors' suggestion.

TCRdb reprocessed the RT-PCR reads via MiXCR and lists one record per CDR3 protein. The repertoire consists of roughly 520,000 distinct CDR3 sequences, with about 25% occurring once and the leading ten covering around 1.8%. Germline V CDR1 and CDR2: SGHRS, YFSETQ. Losses at the gene ends were 8 bases for V and 10 bases for J; bases not matched to a gene: 9. There are 13 residues in the CDR3. The sample here was CD4+ T cells sorted from PBMCs, taken 4 to 6 days after vaccination. The chain couples TRBV5-1 to TRBJ1-6; TRBD1 matches 7 bases. This TCR was recovered from a man over 45 who received an inactivated influenza vaccine. The CDR3 nucleotides are TGCGCCAGTCGAACAGGGGAACAGTCACCCCTCCACTTT. Encoded protein: CASRTGEQSPLHF.